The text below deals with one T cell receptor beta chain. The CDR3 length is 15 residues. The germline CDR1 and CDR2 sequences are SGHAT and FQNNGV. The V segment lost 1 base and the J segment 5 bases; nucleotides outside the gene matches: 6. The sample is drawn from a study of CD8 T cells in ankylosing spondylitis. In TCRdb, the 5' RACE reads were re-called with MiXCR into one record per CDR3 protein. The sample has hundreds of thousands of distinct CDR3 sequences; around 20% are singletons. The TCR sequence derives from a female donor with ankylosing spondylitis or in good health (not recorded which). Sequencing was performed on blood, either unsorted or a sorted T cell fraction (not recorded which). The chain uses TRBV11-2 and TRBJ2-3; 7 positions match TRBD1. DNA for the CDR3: TGTGCCAGCAGCTTAGCCGGACAGGCGGGAGATACGCAGTATTTT. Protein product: CASSLAGQAGDTQYF. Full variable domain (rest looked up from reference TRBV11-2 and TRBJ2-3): EAGVAQSPRYKIIEKRQSVAFWCNPISGHATLYWYQQILGQGPKLLIQFQNNGVVDDSQLPKDRFSAERLKGVDSTLKIQPAKLEDSAVYLCASSLAGQAGDTQYFGPGTRLTVL.